This is a list of T cell receptor beta chains from one sample in a study of human T cells and chemical hapten exposure. TCRdb re-analysed the RACE reads in MiXCR, keeping a single row per CDR3 protein. The table has 250,000 or so distinct CDR3 sequences, about 9% seen once. This specimen consisted of whole blood, obtained in connection with sensitization to the hapten diphenylcyclopropenone (DPC). These TCRs come from a woman aged 35 to 49 with alopecia areata. Some clones in this sample may be carry-over from other donors' samples. Both conserved end residues are part of each CDR3. D genes are given only for firm matches. For some rows the clone size is stated as once, few or many, or as a class when expanded; others skip it.

size	V	J	D	DNA	CDR3
.	TRBV3-1	TRBJ2-1	.	TGTGCCAGCAGCCAATCTCCAGCTTTGGAGCAGTTCTTC	CASSQSPALEQFF
.	TRBV5-1	TRBJ1-1	.	TGCGCCAGCAGCACTGGGCCCAGCACGGAAGCTTTCTTT	CASSTGPSTEAFF
.	TRBV7-9	TRBJ2-2	TRBD1	TGTGCCAGCAGCCCAATGGGGACAGCGTGGGGGACCGGGGAGCTGTTTTTT	CASSPMGTAWGTGELFF
.	TRBV2	TRBJ2-2	.	TGTGCCAGCAATGGACTCAACACCGGGGAGCTGTTTTTT	CASNGLNTGELFF
.	TRBV4-3	TRBJ1-6	.	TGCGCCAGCAGCCAAGATATGGCCAGCAGCTCCTATAATTCACCCCTCCACTTT	CASSQDMASSSYNSPLHF
many	TRBV10-3	TRBJ2-1	.	TGTGCCATCAGTTACACTAATGAGCAGTTCTTC	CAISYTNEQFF
.	TRBV5-1	TRBJ2-3	.	TGCGCCAGCAGCTTGGGGTACGGCAGTCTTAGGCCAGATACGCAGTATTTT	CASSLGYGSLRPDTQYF
.	TRBV12-3/TRBV12-4	TRBJ2-5	TRBD1	TGTGCCAGCAGACAGGGGGCGCGGGAGACCCAGTACTTC	CASRQGARETQYF
many	TRBV4-3	TRBJ2-1	.	TGCGCCAGCAGCCTAGACGGGGGTTTACAATATGAGCAGTTCTTC	CASSLDGGLQYEQFF
many	TRBV27	TRBJ1-5	.	TGTGCCAGCAGTTTAAACAGAGGGCAGCCCCAGCATTTT	CASSLNRGQPQHF
.	TRBV27	TRBJ2-7	.	TGTGCCAGCAGTTTTGGGGATGCCTACGAGCAGTACTTC	CASSFGDAYEQYF
few	TRBV5-1	TRBJ2-2	.	TGCGCCAGCAGCTTGGGACCGATCGGTGCCGGGGAGCTGTTTTTT	CASSLGPIGAGELFF
.	TRBV6-5	TRBJ2-5	.	TGTGCCAGCAGAACAGGGCACCAAGAGACCCAGTACTTC	CASRTGHQETQYF
many	TRBV5-7	TRBJ2-3	.	TGTGCCAGCAGCTGTGAAGAGAGTTCCACAGATACGCAGTATTTT	CASSCEESSTDTQYF
.	TRBV20-1	TRBJ2-5	.	TGCAGTGCTGGTGTCTGGCCGGAGACCCAGTACTTC	CSAGVWPETQYF
.	TRBV7-9	TRBJ2-7	TRBD2	TGTGCCAGCAGCTTAGACCTAGCGGGCCACGAGCAGTACTTC	CASSLDLAGHEQYF
.	TRBV7-9	TRBJ1-1	TRBD1	TGTGCCAGCAGCTCGGACAGGGGGACCTCTGAAGCTTTCTTT	CASSSDRGTSEAFF
few	TRBV28	TRBJ1-5	TRBD1	TGTGCCAGCAGTTTGGCTTACAGGGGGAGTCAGCCCCAGCATTTT	CASSLAYRGSQPQHF
many	TRBV7-8	TRBJ2-7	TRBD2	TGTGCCAGCAGCGCAACTAGCGGCCCCTACGAGCAGTACTTC	CASSATSGPYEQYF
few	TRBV29-1	TRBJ1-1	.	TGCAGCGTGGACCGGGGTTTGAACACTGAAGCTTTCTTT	CSVDRGLNTEAFF
few	TRBV7-9	TRBJ2-1	.	TGTGCCAGCAGCTTAGGACTGACTCACAATGAGCAGTTCTTC	CASSLGLTHNEQFF
few	TRBV7-9	TRBJ1-1	.	TGTGCCAGCAGCTTAGCAGGGAGGGTCACTGAAGCTTTCTTT	CASSLAGRVTEAFF
.	TRBV5-5	TRBJ2-1	.	TGTGTCAGCAGCTCTCCTAGCGCGAGCTCCTACAATGAGCAGTTCTTC	CVSSSPSASSYNEQFF
few	TRBV6-5	TRBJ2-7	.	TGTGCCAGCAGTTACGCTGCGACAGGCGGGTACGAGCAGTACTTC	CASSYAATGGYEQYF
.	TRBV20-1	TRBJ2-1	TRBD1	TGCAGCCCCACATCGGGACAGGGGGATGAGCAGTTCTTC	CSPTSGQGDEQFF